The rows below give T cell receptor beta chains drawn from one sample of a study of early T cells in non-severe SARS-CoV-2 infection. TCRdb analysed the 5' RACE reads with MiXCR anew, one entry per CDR3 protein. This repertoire shows around 30,000 distinct CDR3 sequences, about 5.3% found once; its top ten account for around 26%. Sequencing input: whole blood. Receptor source: an adult who was a healthcare worker with PCR-confirmed SARS-CoV-2 infection or an uninfected control (not recorded which). CDR3s include the opening cysteine and the closing phenylalanine or tryptophan. Fields, in order: clone size, D gene, J gene, V gene, CDR3 DNA, CDR3 protein. D genes are given only for firm matches. Some rows have no size entry. The others give once, few or many, or a class for an expanded clone.

>many|.|TRBJ2-7|TRBV28
TGTGCCAGCAGTTTATCTGGCAACTACTACGAGCAGTACTTC
CASSLSGNYYEQYF
>many|.|TRBJ2-3|TRBV7-2
TGTGCCAGCAGCTTAGTCCGACTAGATACGCAGTATTTT
CASSLVRLDTQYF
>many|.|TRBJ2-3|TRBV10-3
TGTGCCATCAGAATATCTAGCACAGATACGCAGTATTTT
CAIRISSTDTQYF
>many|TRBD1|TRBJ1-5|TRBV9
TGTGCCAGCAGCACGACAGGGGGCGGTCAGCCCCAGCATTTT
CASSTTGGGQPQHF
>many|.|TRBJ1-4|TRBV12-3/TRBV12-4
TGTGCCAGCAGTCTCCAGGATGGAGGTGAAAAACTGTTTTTT
CASSLQDGGEKLFF
>many|.|TRBJ2-3|TRBV7-9
TGTGCCAGCACCTGGGGTGCAGTTGGTTCAGATACGCAGTATTTT
CASTWGAVGSDTQYF
>many|TRBD2|TRBJ2-1|TRBV5-4
TGTGCCAGCAGCCTGACTAGCGGGAGCCTGGATGAGCAGTTCTTC
CASSLTSGSLDEQFF
>few|.|TRBJ2-6|TRBV7-9
TGTGCCAGCAGCTTAGGTCGGACAGCCGGGGCCAACGTCCTGACTTTC
CASSLGRTAGANVLTF
>many|TRBD1|TRBJ2-7|TRBV28
TGTGCCAGCAGCCCACCTCGGGCAGGGGGTAACGAGCAGTACTTC
CASSPPRAGGNEQYF
>.|.|TRBJ1-6|TRBV5-4
TGTGCCAGCAGCCCGGGGGGGCGAACGATGGGTTCACCCCTCCACTTT
CASSPGGRTMGSPLHF
>many|TRBD1|TRBJ2-7|TRBV10-3
TGTGCCATCAGTGGGCAGGGGGCCTACGAGCAGTACTTC
CAISGQGAYEQYF
>.|TRBD2|TRBJ2-3|TRBV2
TGTGCCAGCAGTGAGAGCGGGGCTAGCACAGATACGCAGTATTTT
CASSESGASTDTQYF
>.|TRBD1|TRBJ2-5|TRBV5-5
TGTGCCAGCAACTCCTTACAGGGGGAGACCCAGTACTTC
CASNSLQGETQYF
>many|TRBD2|TRBJ2-7|TRBV5-5
TGTGCCAGCAGCAGGTCGACTAGCGGAACCTACGAGCAGTACTTC
CASSRSTSGTYEQYF
>many|TRBD1|TRBJ1-2|TRBV5-1
TGCGCCAGCAGCCTGCAGGGGGATGGCTACACCTTC
CASSLQGDGYTF
>many|TRBD2|TRBJ2-1|TRBV20-1
TGCAGTGCTAGAGAGGCAACTAGCGGTGACAATGAGCAGTTCTTC
CSAREATSGDNEQFF
>few|TRBD2|TRBJ2-2|TRBV6-1
TGTGCCAGCAGTGAAGGGGGGACTAGCGGAAACACCGGGGAGCTGTTTTTT
CASSEGGTSGNTGELFF
>few|TRBD2|TRBJ2-7|TRBV14
TGTGCCAGTCGCTATAGCGGGACCGCCTACGAGCAGTACTTC
CASRYSGTAYEQYF
>.|TRBD1|TRBJ2-7|TRBV28
TGTGACAGGGGGCAGTCCTACGAGCAGTACTTC
CDRGQSYEQYF
>many|.|TRBJ2-7|TRBV20-1
TGCAGTGCTAGCCGGTACAAGGGGTTCGGCGGCGAGCAGTACTTC
CSASRYKGFGGEQYF
>few|.|TRBJ2-1|TRBV11-3
TGTGCCAGCAATCCGGGACTGTCCTACAATGAGCAGTTCTTC
CASNPGLSYNEQFF
>many|TRBD1|TRBJ1-5|TRBV6-1
TGTGCCAGCAGTGGTCAGGGGGCGCGGAATCAGCCCCAGCATTTT
CASSGQGARNQPQHF
>many|.|TRBJ1-6|TRBV7-6
TGTGCCAGCAGCTCCGGGGGGTTCAATTCACCCCTCCACTTT
CASSSGGFNSPLHF
>many|.|TRBJ1-1|TRBV10-1
TGCGCCAGCAGCCGTCAGATGAACACTGAAGCTTTCTTT
CASSRQMNTEAFF
>many|.|TRBJ2-3|TRBV20-1
TGCAGTGCTACCCCGGGGCAACACGATACGCAGTATTTT
CSATPGQHDTQYF
>few|TRBD1|TRBJ2-1|TRBV5-1
TGCGCCAGCAGCTTGTTAACAGGGGCCTACAATGAGCAGTTCTTC
CASSLLTGAYNEQFF
>.|TRBD1|TRBJ2-7|TRBV9
TGTGCCAGCAGCGTAGTCGGGACAGGCTACGAGCAGTACTTC
CASSVVGTGYEQYF
>many|.|TRBJ2-1|TRBV20-1
TGCAGTGCTACCAGCAGGTTTGGGACAAACTCCTACAATGAGCAGTTCTTC
CSATSRFGTNSYNEQFF
>few|.|TRBJ1-2|TRBV19
TGTGCCAGTAGTTCCCAGGCGGGTAGCAAAGGTGGAGGCTACACCTTC
CASSSQAGSKGGGYTF
>few|.|TRBJ2-7|TRBV6-5
TGTGCCAGCAATCCCCCAGGGGGGATCGACGAGCAGTACTTC
CASNPPGGIDEQYF
>.|.|TRBJ2-7|TRBV30
TGTGCCTGGAGGCCCTCGGTCTACGAGCAGTACTTC
CAWRPSVYEQYF
>many|.|TRBJ2-2|TRBV12-3/TRBV12-4
TGTGCCAGCAGTTTGTCAGGAGTGAGCGGGGAGCTGTTTTTT
CASSLSGVSGELFF
>many|.|TRBJ2-1|TRBV12-3/TRBV12-4
TGTGCCAGCAGTTTAGGGAGGGGCAATGAGCAGTTCTTC
CASSLGRGNEQFF
>few|.|TRBJ2-6|TRBV5-1
TGCGCCAGCAGCTTGAGGACTACTGGGGCCAACGTCCTGACTTTC
CASSLRTTGANVLTF
>many|TRBD1|TRBJ1-1|TRBV7-8
TGTGCCAGCAGCCCTAGGACAGGGGCCAACACTGAAGCTTTCTTT
CASSPRTGANTEAFF
>many|.|TRBJ1-6|TRBV7-3
TGTGCCAGCAGCTTACGGGACAATAATTCACCCCTCCACTTT
CASSLRDNNSPLHF
>many|.|TRBJ2-3|TRBV19
TGTGCCAGTAGCTCCCGGGCAGGGTACACAGATACGCAGTATTTT
CASSSRAGYTDTQYF
>many|.|TRBJ2-1|TRBV23-1
TGCGCCAGCCTGACCCGGGACCGCCGTTCCTACAATGAGCAGTTCTTC
CASLTRDRRSYNEQFF
>medium-sized|.|TRBJ2-4|TRBV5-4
TGTGCCAGCAGCTTGGGGGGCTGGGGGGATGCCAAAAACATTCAGTACTTC
CASSLGGWGDAKNIQYF
>few|TRBD1|TRBJ1-1|TRBV18
TGTGCCAGCTCACCGGGGACAGGAGGGCCTGAAGCTTTCTTT
CASSPGTGGPEAFF
>.|TRBD1|TRBJ2-5|TRBV12-5
TGTGCTAGTGGTCCTGGGACAGGGGGCGGAGAGACCCAGTACTTC
CASGPGTGGGETQYF
>many|TRBD1|TRBJ2-5|TRBV11-2
TGTGCCAGCAGCTGGGGACAGGGGGCAGGAAGAGAGACCCAGTACTTC
CASSWGQGAGRETQYF
>few|.|TRBJ2-3|TRBV12-3/TRBV12-4
TGTGCCAGCAGTTTGGCGGGCGCTAGCACAGATACGCAGTATTTT
CASSLAGASTDTQYF
>.|TRBD1|TRBJ2-2|TRBV10-1
TGCGCCAGCAATATACAGGGGTTCACCGGGGAGCTGTTTTTT
CASNIQGFTGELFF
>.|.|TRBJ2-7|TRBV18
TGTGCCAGCTCACCTGCCCATGGGGTCTCCTACGAGCAGTACTTC
CASSPAHGVSYEQYF
>.|.|TRBJ1-4|TRBV7-2
TGTGCCAGCAGCGGGGCTCAGAATGAAAAACTGTTTTTT
CASSGAQNEKLFF
>many|TRBD1|TRBJ2-3|TRBV7-8
TGTGCCAGCCGGGGGACAGGGTGGGATACGCAGTATTTT
CASRGTGWDTQYF
>.|TRBD2|TRBJ2-1|TRBV7-3
TGTGCCAGCAGCTTAGTTCGGGAGGATGAGCAGTTCTTC
CASSLVREDEQFF
>many|.|TRBJ2-3|TRBV19
TGTGCCAGTAGTGACCGGGACTCAGGACCAGATACGCAGTATTTT
CASSDRDSGPDTQYF
>few|TRBD1|TRBJ2-7|TRBV6-1
TGTGCCAGCAGGCAGGGGGCCGTTTACGAGCAGTACTTC
CASRQGAVYEQYF
>.|TRBD1|TRBJ2-7|TRBV3-1
TGTGCCAGCAGCCATCTCCGACAGGGACCCCACGAGCAGTACTTC
CASSHLRQGPHEQYF
>many|.|TRBJ2-7|TRBV12-3/TRBV12-4
TGTGCCAGCAGTAATCGAGGTAGTAGGGCCTACGAGCAGTACTTC
CASSNRGSRAYEQYF
>many|.|TRBJ1-2|TRBV6-6
TGTGCCAGCAGTTACAGCTCAGGGAGGGAAAATGGCTACACCTTC
CASSYSSGRENGYTF
>.|.|TRBJ2-7|TRBV18
TGTGCCAGCTCACCCCGGGCAGCGTCGCTCTACGAGCAGTACTTC
CASSPRAASLYEQYF
>.|TRBD1|TRBJ1-1|TRBV10-1
TGCGCCAGCAGGCGCCGGGACAGTGGTTTCTTT
CASRRRDSGFF
>many|TRBD2|TRBJ2-1|TRBV7-9
TGTGCCAGCAGCTCCAGCGGGATTACTCCCCCTAATGAGCAGTTCTTC
CASSSSGITPPNEQFF